Listed below are T cell receptor beta chains from one sample, sequenced in a study of T cells after yellow fever vaccination. TCRdb ran MiXCR on the 5' RACE reads and lists one entry per CDR3 protein. The sample holds under 100,000 distinct CDR3 sequences; approximately 6.3% are singletons and the top ten take about two fifths. Sequencing used CD8+ T cells sorted from PBMCs, obtained 10 days after the yellow fever booster vaccination. Receptors were obtained from a man between 18 and 29 years old who received the YFV17D yellow fever vaccine. The CDR3 runs from the conserved cysteine through the conserved F or W. The order of the fields is J gene, V gene, D gene, clone size, CDR3 protein, CDR3 DNA. A D gene is named only where the DNA matches it firmly. Size is stated for part of the rows, as once, few or many counts, or as a class when the clone is expanded.

TRBJ2-7 | TRBV27 | . | few | CASSSYFGSGYEQYF | TGTGCCAGCAGTTCCTATTTCGGGTCGGGATACGAGCAGTACTTC
TRBJ2-3 | TRBV18 | . | . | CASSSGREAADTQYF | TGTGCCAGCTCATCTGGCAGGGAAGCCGCAGATACGCAGTATTTT
TRBJ1-1 | TRBV29-1 | . | . | CSVGGEVTFTEAFF | TGCAGCGTCGGGGGCGAGGTCACTTTCACTGAAGCTTTCTTT
TRBJ1-5 | TRBV20-1 | . | few | CSARDVGGSQPQHF | TGCAGTGCTAGAGATGTGGGGGGCAGCCAGCCCCAGCATTTT
TRBJ2-1 | TRBV5-1 | . | . | CASSWRRAQFF | TGCGCCAGCAGCTGGAGAAGGGCCCAGTTCTTC
TRBJ2-7 | TRBV7-2 | . | many | CASSFGSTTYEQYF | TGTGCCAGCAGCTTCGGGAGTACCACCTACGAGCAGTACTTC
TRBJ2-7 | TRBV5-1 | . | . | CASSFAKNYEQYF | TGCGCCAGCAGCTTTGCGAAAAACTACGAGCAGTACTTC
TRBJ2-1 | TRBV11-2 | TRBD2 | few | CASSNSGDSYNEQFF | TGTGCCAGCAGCAATAGCGGGGATTCATACAATGAGCAGTTCTTC
TRBJ1-2 | TRBV4-1 | TRBD1 | . | CASSQDSDRVVLNYGYTF | TGCGCCAGCAGCCAAGACTCGGACAGGGTAGTCCTTAACTATGGCTACACCTTC
TRBJ2-1 | TRBV7-8 | TRBD2 | few | CASSGTSGGYNEQFF | TGTGCCAGCAGCGGGACTAGCGGGGGGTACAATGAGCAGTTCTTC
TRBJ2-7 | TRBV4-1 | TRBD1 | . | CASSQSPAGQGFYEQYF | TGCGCCAGCAGCCAATCACCAGCCGGACAGGGGTTCTACGAGCAGTACTTC
TRBJ1-6 | TRBV5-1 | . | . | CASSVGLGQSPLHF | TGCGCCAGCAGCGTAGGATTAGGGCAGTCACCCCTCCACTTT
TRBJ1-1 | TRBV6-5 | . | many | CASSTDPVREAFF | TGTGCCAGCAGTACCGACCCCGTCAGGGAAGCTTTCTTT
TRBJ2-5 | TRBV6-5 | . | . | CASSYFHSDMMAQYF | TGTGCCAGCAGTTACTTTCACAGCGACATGATGGCCCAGTACTTC
TRBJ1-6 | TRBV4-3 | . | . | CASSQDQATYNSPLHF | TGCGCCAGCAGCCAAGACCAGGCCACCTATAATTCACCCCTCCACTTT
TRBJ2-7 | TRBV12-3/TRBV12-4 | . | . | CASSLATTYEQYF | TGTGCCAGCAGTTTAGCTACTACCTACGAGCAGTACTTC
TRBJ2-1 | TRBV5-6 | . | . | CASSGFLASYNEQFF | TGTGCCAGCAGCGGCTTCCTAGCCTCCTACAATGAGCAGTTCTTC
TRBJ1-2 | TRBV4-1 | . | . | CASSRDSSRYTF | TGCGCCAGCAGCCGCGACAGTTCCCGCTACACCTTC
TRBJ1-2 | TRBV24-1 | TRBD1 | . | CATSPGTGNGYTF | TGTGCCACCTCCCCCGGGACAGGGAATGGCTACACCTTC
TRBJ1-1 | TRBV4-1 | TRBD1 | . | CASSQLLTGRTEAFF | TGCGCCAGCAGCCAACTGCTGACAGGGAGAACTGAAGCTTTCTTT
TRBJ1-1 | TRBV6-5 | . | . | CASSLAGALTEAFF | TGTGCCAGCAGTTTGGCGGGAGCTTTAACTGAAGCTTTCTTT
TRBJ2-2 | TRBV6-4 | . | . | CASSEQATTGELFF | TGTGCCAGCAGTGAGCAAGCCACCACCGGGGAGCTGTTTTTT
TRBJ2-2 | TRBV7-9 | . | few | CASSPPPGQKPGELFF | TGTGCCAGCAGCCCACCACCGGGACAAAAACCCGGGGAGCTGTTTTTT
TRBJ1-4 | TRBV4-1 | TRBD1 | many | CASSQVPYKQGAGEKLFF | TGCGCCAGCAGCCAAGTCCCTTATAAACAGGGGGCAGGGGAAAAACTGTTTTTT
TRBJ2-3 | TRBV7-9 | TRBD1 | many | CASSLFQGDGTDTQYF | TGTGCCAGCAGCTTATTTCAGGGGGACGGGACAGATACGCAGTATTTT
TRBJ1-1 | TRBV6-6 | . | . | CASSSPGVETEAFF | TGTGCCAGCAGTTCCCCAGGGGTAGAGACTGAAGCTTTCTTT
TRBJ2-5 | TRBV4-2 | TRBD2 | many | CASSQDRGGPETQYF | TGTGCCAGCAGCCAAGATCGGGGGGGGCCAGAGACCCAGTACTTC
TRBJ1-1 | TRBV29-1 | . | . | CSVDPTGLNTEAFF | TGCAGCGTTGACCCGACAGGACTGAACACTGAAGCTTTCTTT
TRBJ1-2 | TRBV2 | TRBD1 | few | CASSGQGADYGYTF | TGTGCCAGCAGTGGACAGGGGGCGGACTATGGCTACACCTTC
TRBJ1-2 | TRBV6-2/TRBV6-3 | TRBD1 | . | CASSYTPDRGYGYTF | TGTGCCAGCAGTTATACCCCTGACAGGGGCTATGGCTACACCTTC
TRBJ2-3 | TRBV7-8 | . | . | CASSLRTHPGSQYF | TGTGCCAGCAGCCTCAGGACCCACCCGGGGTCGCAGTATTTT
TRBJ1-1 | TRBV5-1 | . | . | CASGLRRNTEAFF | TGCGCCAGCGGACTACGAAGGAACACTGAAGCTTTCTTT
TRBJ2-1 | TRBV29-1 | TRBD2 | . | CSSRRTSDKNEQFF | TGCAGCTCTCGCCGGACTAGTGATAAAAATGAGCAGTTCTTC
TRBJ2-5 | TRBV7-2 | TRBD2 | few | CASSHLAGGPQETQYF | TGTGCCAGCTCCCACCTGGCGGGGGGGCCCCAAGAGACCCAGTACTTC
TRBJ1-2 | TRBV7-9 | . | . | CASSLVGADYGYTF | TGTGCCAGCAGCTTAGTAGGGGCCGACTATGGCTACACCTTC
TRBJ1-1 | TRBV2 | . | . | CASSPRVVLNTEAFF | TGTGCCAGCAGTCCTAGGGTAGTTTTGAACACTGAAGCTTTCTTT
TRBJ1-1 | TRBV7-6 | . | . | CASSPPAGSRGDTEAFF | TGTGCCAGCAGCCCCCCGGCAGGTTCGAGGGGAGACACTGAAGCTTTCTTT
TRBJ2-7 | TRBV6-5 | . | many | CASRAGWGSYEQYF | TGTGCCAGTCGGGCAGGGTGGGGCTCCTACGAGCAGTACTTC
TRBJ1-1 | TRBV7-8 | . | few | CASSLAGGMNTEAFF | TGTGCCAGCAGCTTAGCGGGGGGGATGAACACTGAAGCTTTCTTT
TRBJ1-2 | TRBV11-2 | TRBD1 | . | CASSLGQGIYGYTF | TGTGCCAGCAGCTTGGGACAGGGAATCTATGGCTACACCTTC
TRBJ2-7 | TRBV6-1 | . | . | CASSGGSTYEQYF | TGTGCCAGCAGTGGGGGCAGCACCTACGAGCAGTACTTC
TRBJ2-3 | TRBV12-3/TRBV12-4 | . | . | CASSSDLGATDTQYF | TGTGCCAGCAGTTCCGACCTTGGGGCGACAGATACGCAGTATTTT
TRBJ2-3 | TRBV6-5 | TRBD1 | few | CASSYGGTGIRTSTDTQYF | TGTGCCAGCAGTTACGGCGGGACAGGGATTCGGACTAGCACAGATACGCAGTATTTT
TRBJ1-6 | TRBV4-1 | . | . | CASSQDARENSTLHF | TGCGCCAGCAGCCAAGACGCCAGGGAGAATTCAACCCTCCACTTT